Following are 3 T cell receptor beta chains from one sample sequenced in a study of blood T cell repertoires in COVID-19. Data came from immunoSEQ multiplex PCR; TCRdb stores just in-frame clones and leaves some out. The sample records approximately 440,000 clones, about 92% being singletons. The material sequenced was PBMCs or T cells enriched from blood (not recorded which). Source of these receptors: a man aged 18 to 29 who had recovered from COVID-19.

CDR3 loop: CASSLEGVRSYNEQFF. The CDR3 DNA follows: TGCGCCAGCAGCTTGGAGGGAGTTAGATCCTACAATGAGCAGTTCTTC. The rearrangement joins TRBV5-1 to TRBJ2-1; weak D call: TRBD2 (5 bases). V was clipped by 0 bases and J by 1 base, with 11 bases between them. CDR1 SGHRS and CDR2 YFSETQ come from the germline V gene. The CDR3 runs to 16 residues. Variable domain in full (rest from reference TRBV5-1 and TRBJ2-1): KAGVTQTPRYLIKTRGQQVTLSCSPISGHRSVSWYQQTPGQGLQFLFEYFSETQRNKGNFPGRFSGRQFSNSRSEMNVSTLELGDSALYLCASSLEGVRSYNEQFFGPGTRLTVL.

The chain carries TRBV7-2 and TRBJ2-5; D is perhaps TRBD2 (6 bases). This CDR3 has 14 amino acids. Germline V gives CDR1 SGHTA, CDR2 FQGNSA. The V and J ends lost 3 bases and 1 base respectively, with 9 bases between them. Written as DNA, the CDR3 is TGTGCCAGCAGCTTGCCCGGGAGCCAAGAGACCCAGTACTTC. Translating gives CASSLPGSQETQYF.

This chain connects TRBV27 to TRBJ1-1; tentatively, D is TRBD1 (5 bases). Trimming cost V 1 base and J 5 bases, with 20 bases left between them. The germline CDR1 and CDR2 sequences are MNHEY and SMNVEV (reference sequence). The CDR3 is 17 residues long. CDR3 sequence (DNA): TGTGCCAGCAGTTTATTCGTGGGGGAGGATCGGGGGACTGAAGCTTTCTTT. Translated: CASSLFVGEDRGTEAFF.